A single sample is the source of the 26 T cell receptor beta chains below, sequenced in a study of monozygotic twins with cystic fibrosis. Sequenced by immunoSEQ multiplex PCR; TCRdb stores in-frame clones only, minus some. The top ten hold less than 0.8% of the sample, which has about 35,000 clones, under 70% seen once. Sequencing was done on a sample of blood. The receptor set was obtained from a girl aged 10-17 years with cystic fibrosis.

V and J are TRBV6-6 and TRBJ1-5; D unresolved. This CDR3 is 15 amino acids long. V lost 5 bases to trimming and J lost 6 bases, with 17 bases between them. CDR1 MNHNY and CDR2 SVGAGI come from the germline V gene (reference sequence). The CDR3 nucleotides are TGTGCCAGCAGTCTGCGTGAGGGCACCGGTCAGCCCCAGCATTTT. Translated: CASSLREGTGQPQHF.

This clone appeared a few times. V and J are TRBV27 and TRBJ1-2; maybe TRBD1 (5 bases). CDR3 length equals 13 residues. V lost 3 bases, J lost 9 bases, and 14 bases lay in between. Per the germline V gene, CDR1 is MNHEY and CDR2 is SMNVEV (reference sequence). DNA for the CDR3: TGTGCCAGCAGTTTTAATCCCAGGGATCGCTACACCTTC. Encoded protein: CASSFNPRDRYTF.

The chain has TRBV10-3 and TRBJ1-2, with D uncertain. The length of the CDR3 is 14 residues. Germline V gives CDR1 ENHRY, CDR2 SYGVKD. The V end was cut by 0 bases, the J end by 4 bases, with 9 bases between. CDR3 bases: TGTGCCATCAGTGAGTCCAACAACGGCTATGGCTACACCTTC. As protein: CAISESNNGYGYTF.

The J gene is TRBJ2-7, the V gene TRBV6-1; TRBD1 is a possible D gene (5 bases). Germline V gene sequence: CDR1 MNHNS, CDR2 SASEGT. The length of the CDR3 is 15 residues. V gave up 2 bases and J gave up 1 base, with 12 bases separating them. This CDR3 reads CASSERQGLSYEQYF. CDR3 sequence (DNA): TGTGCCAGCAGTGAACGGCAGGGATTATCCTACGAGCAGTACTTC.

The chain joins TRBV7-2 to TRBJ2-3; D ambiguous. The ends were cut back, 0 bases at V and 2 bases at J, with 9 bases in the middle. Germline CDR1 SGHTA, CDR2 FQGNSA. CDR3 size: 15 residues. The CDR3 region has the DNA TGTGCCAGCAGCTTAGCTACGCAGTACACAGATACGCAGTATTTT. Translated, it gives CASSLATQYTDTQYF.

The chain employs TRBV4-2 and TRBJ2-1, with 11 bases matching TRBD2. The CDR3 sequence is 16 residues long. J was trimmed by 6 bases and V by 0 bases; bases with no gene match: 4. In germline, CDR1 is LGHNA, CDR2 YNFKEQ. The CDR3 region has the DNA TGTGCCAGCAGCCAAGAAACCCTAGCGGGAGGCAATGAGCAGTTCTTC. Amino acids: CASSQETLAGGNEQFF.

This chain links TRBV9 with TRBJ2-1; the match to TRBD2 covers 11 bases. Germline V gene data show CDR1 as SGDLS and CDR2 as YYNGEE. Unmatched junction bases numbered 8, after V lost 0 bases and J lost 9 bases. This CDR3 has 16 residues. DNA for the CDR3: TGTGCCAGCAGCGTAGCTCCACTAGCGGGAGTCGGTGAGCAGTTCTTC. It is translated as CASSVAPLAGVGEQFF.

The genes are TRBV9 and TRBJ1-5, with D unclear. The germline CDR1 and CDR2 sequences are SGDLS and YYNGEE. V was trimmed by 0 bases and J by 8 bases, leaving 15 bases between them. This CDR3 spans 15 amino acids. Here the CDR3 reads CASSVGASRGEPQHF. CDR3 in DNA: TGTGCCAGCAGCGTAGGTGCCAGCCGGGGAGAGCCCCAGCATTTT.

This clone was observed a few times. J is TRBJ1-1 and V is TRBV27; maybe TRBD1 (6 bases). The CDR3 spans 13 residues. Germline V gives CDR1 MNHEY, CDR2 SMNVEV (reference sequence). Deletions cut 5 bases from V and 9 bases from J, with 16 bases between. The CDR3 reads CASSLTGQSQAFF. The DNA for the CDR3 is TGTGCCAGCAGTCTCACAGGACAGAGTCAAGCTTTCTTT.

The chain has TRBV11-2 and TRBJ2-7; 7 bases match TRBD1. Germline CDR1 SGHAT, CDR2 FQNNGV. V shed 5 bases, J shed 0 bases, and the junction held 1 base outside the gene matches. CDR3 length: 13 residues. The CDR3 region has the DNA TGTGCCAGCAGCCGGGACAGCTCCTACGAGCAGTACGTC. This codes for CASSRDSSYEQYV.

The chain carries TRBV4-3 and TRBJ2-1; 10 positions agree with TRBD1. The germline V gene encodes CDR1 LGHNA and CDR2 YSLEER. V lost 3 bases to trimming and J lost 6 bases; unmatched junction nucleotides: 11. CDR3 length: 17 amino acids. CDR3 bases: TGCGCCAGCAGCCACAACCGGGACAGGGGAATGGGCAATGAGCAGTTCTTC. Amino acid sequence: CASSHNRDRGMGNEQFF.

In nucleotides, the CDR3 is TGTGCCACAACCTGGGATCGGGCCTACAATGAGCAGTTCTTC. Its protein is CATTWDRAYNEQFF. The chain employs TRBV10-3 and TRBJ2-1; D gene unclear. V was clipped by 10 bases and J by 2 bases, with 15 bases between them. The CDR3 is 14 residues long. Germline CDR1 and CDR2: ENHRY and SYGVKD.

The chain employs TRBV4-1 and TRBJ2-1; D unclear. Germline CDR1 reads MGHRA; CDR2 reads YSYEKL. The CDR3 length is 16 residues. With 1 base removed from V and 4 bases from J, the gap between germline ends came to 14 bases. The CDR3 reads CASSQVERTLYNEQFF. CDR3 bases: TGCGCCAGCAGCCAAGTAGAGCGTACCCTTTACAATGAGCAGTTCTTC.

V usage is TRBV6-1 and J usage is TRBJ2-7, with D possibly TRBD2 on 6 matching bases. The CDR3 runs to 13 residues. Trimming removed 4 bases from V and 6 bases from J, with 13 bases in between. The germline V gene encodes CDR1 MNHNS and CDR2 SASEGT. The DNA for the CDR3 is TGTGCCAGCAGTGGCCGTATGGGGGGCGAGCAGTACGTC. Translating gives CASSGRMGGEQYV.

This chain uses TRBV7-9 with TRBJ2-7; D unclear. The germline V and J ends were trimmed by 5 bases and 2 bases, with 10 bases remaining between them. The CDR3 is made up of 13 amino acids. CDR1 SEHNR and CDR2 FQNEAQ come from the germline V gene (reference sequence). This CDR3 reads CASSPTTTYEQYF. The CDR3, as DNA: TGTGCCAGCAGCCCCACAACTACCTACGAGCAGTACTTC. The entire variable domain, with the rest obtained from reference TRBV7-9 and TRBJ2-7, is as follows: DTGVSQNPRHKITKRGQNVTFRCDPISEHNRLYWYRQTLGQGPEFLTYFQNEAQLEKSRLLSDRFSAERPKGSFSTLEIQRTEQGDSAMYLCASSPTTTYEQYFGPGTRLTVT.

The table lists this clone with a few counts. The chain combines TRBV4-2 with TRBJ1-5; D might be TRBD1 (6 bases). This CDR3 contains 17 residues. V dropped 4 bases and J dropped 5 bases, with 21 bases sitting between them. Germline loops: CDR1 LGHNA, CDR2 YNFKEQ. CDR3 DNA: TGTGCCAGCAGCCCAGGGGTCCAGGGTAATGTAGATCAGCCCCAGCATTTT. Translation: CASSPGVQGNVDQPQHF.

V is TRBV30 and J is TRBJ2-4; 8 bases fit TRBD2. CDR1 and CDR2 from the germline V gene are GTSNPN and SVGIG (reference sequence). The length of the CDR3 is 15 residues. After removal of 7 bases from V and 4 bases from J, the junction contained 12 bases not matched to a gene. The CDR3 spells CASEGDSGVKNIQYF. The CDR3 DNA reads as TGTGCCTCTGAGGGGGATAGCGGGGTGAAAAACATTCAGTACTTC. Full variable domain (missing parts from reference TRBV30 and TRBJ2-4): SQTIHQWPATLVQPVGSPLSLECTVEGTSNPNLYWYRQAAGRGLQLLFYSVGIGQISSEVPQNLSASRPQDRQFILSSKKLLLSDSGFYLCASEGDSGVKNIQYFGAGTRLSVL.

In this sample, this clone turned up a few times. J is TRBJ2-5 and V is TRBV9, with 7 bases identical to TRBD1. V trimming: 1 base; J trimming: 5 bases; junction bases outside the gene matches: 5. This CDR3 is built from 14 residues. Germline V gives CDR1 SGDLS, CDR2 YYNGEE. CDR3 region: CASSVTGDGETQYF. The CDR3 DNA follows: TGTGCCAGCAGCGTAACAGGGGACGGGGAGACCCAGTACTTC.

In this sample, this clone turned up a few times. This chain uses TRBV25-1 with TRBJ1-4, with D hard to call. The CDR3 consists of 10 residues. Germline V gene sequence: CDR1 MGHDK, CDR2 SYGVNS. Trimming shortened V by 9 bases and J by 10 bases, and 9 bases separated the two germline ends. This CDR3 is CARYTRKLFF. The CDR3 DNA reads as TGTGCCAGGTACACGAGAAAACTGTTTTTT.

This sequence joins TRBV7-2 and TRBJ2-1; TRBD2 aligns across 9 bases. The CDR3 is 16 amino acids. Per the germline V gene, CDR1 is SGHTA and CDR2 is FQGNSA. The trim removed 6 bases at V and 6 bases at J, leaving 12 bases unmatched. The CDR3 loop is CASRQVAGEGLNEQFF. As DNA, the CDR3 is TGTGCCAGCAGACAGGTAGCGGGAGAAGGGCTCAATGAGCAGTTCTTC.

The chain employs TRBV7-9 and TRBJ2-1, with unresolved D. Trimming stripped 6 bases from V and 7 bases from J, with 13 bases between. This CDR3 spans 13 amino acids. The germline V gene has CDR1 SEHNR and CDR2 FQNEAQ (reference sequence). In DNA form, the CDR3 reads TGTGCCAGCAGTCAAGGCGGCGTGAATGAGCAGTTCTTC. Translated: CASSQGGVNEQFF.

The chain carries TRBV12-5 and TRBJ2-1; 9 positions agree with TRBD2. CDR3 size: 17 residues. CDR1 and CDR2 (germline): LGHNT, FRNRAP. V trimming: 2 bases; J trimming: 0 bases; junction bases outside the gene matches: 5. The CDR3: CASGLPNSGSSYNEQFF. The CDR3 region has the DNA TGTGCTAGTGGTTTGCCCAATAGCGGGAGCTCCTACAATGAGCAGTTCTTC. Full variable domain (outside the CDR3, taken from reference TRBV12-5 and TRBJ2-1): DARVTQTPRHKVTEMGQEVTMRCQPILGHNTVFWYRQTMMQGLELLAYFRNRAPLDDSGMPKDRFSAEMPDATLATLKIQPSEPRDSAVYFCASGLPNSGSSYNEQFFGPGTRLTVL.

The chain joins TRBV11-2 to TRBJ2-3; the D gene is possibly TRBD1 (6 bases). V shed 4 bases and J shed 5 bases, with 19 bases lying between them. Germline V gives CDR1 SGHAT, CDR2 FQNNGV. The CDR3 is 16 amino acids. The CDR3 bases are TGTGCCAGCAGCTCCTCTTGGGGCCAGGGGAGAGATACGCAGTATTTT. As protein: CASSSSWGQGRDTQYF. Looking up the rest from reference TRBV11-2 and TRBJ2-3 gives the full variable domain: EAGVAQSPRYKIIEKRQSVAFWCNPISGHATLYWYQQILGQGPKLLIQFQNNGVVDDSQLPKDRFSAERLKGVDSTLKIQPAKLEDSAVYLCASSSSWGQGRDTQYFGPGTRLTVL.

In its sample, this clone was seen once. The chain couples TRBV7-2 to TRBJ2-5; possible D gene TRBD2, 6 bases. The germline CDR1 and CDR2 sequences are SGHTA and FQGNSA. CDR3 size: 13 residues. V was trimmed by 3 bases and J by 8 bases, leaving 13 bases between them. The CDR3 DNA follows: TGTGCCAGCAGCTTTGCGGGGAGAGGAACCCAGTACTTC. Encoded protein: CASSFAGRGTQYF.

The chain uses TRBV7-9 and TRBJ1-1; unclear D gene. Germline V CDR1 and CDR2: SEHNR, FQNEAQ (reference sequence). This CDR3 is 14 amino acids long. V lost 7 bases and J 0 bases, leaving 12 bases between the germline ends. The CDR3 loop is CASTGGQMNTEAFF. In nucleotides, the CDR3 is TGTGCCAGCACCGGTGGGCAGATGAACACTGAAGCTTTCTTT.

The chain has TRBV9 and TRBJ2-3; 9 nucleotides agree with TRBD1. Per germline, CDR1 SGDLS and CDR2 YYNGEE. V lost 2 bases and J lost 1; bases outside the gene matches: 2. The CDR3 is 15 amino acids. The CDR3 DNA follows: TGTGCCAGCAGCGTGGGGACAGGGCGCACAGATACGCAGTATTTT. Amino acid sequence: CASSVGTGRTDTQYF.